This TCR beta chain was captured by sequencing in a study of graft-versus-host responses after intestinal transplantation. Study information: Multivisceral, liver-intestinal, or isolated intestinal transplants were given to recipients. Tacrolimus and steroids were given for around 3 years to all recipients after anti-thymocyte globulin induction.

V trimming: 0 bases; J trimming: 1 base; junction bases outside the gene matches: 1. Germline CDR1 is ENHRY and CDR2 is SYGVKD. The length of the CDR3 is 15 residues. Study results and caveats: Peak GvH clone levels in circulation were associated with early post-transplant HvG declines. The authors found GvH clones in recipient marrow, some appearing first in ileum or blood.

Produced via immunoSEQ multiplex PCR; TCRdb's table is partial and in-frame only. This table holds about 25,000 clones, 85% to 95% found once. Comment on this clone: Its antigen is undetermined.

Source: PBMCs, taken 18 days after transplant. The gene calls are TRBV10-3 and TRBJ1-1; TRBD1 aligns across 8 bases. This clonotype originated in a human patient who received an intestinal transplant, so some T cells may come from the graft donor. The CDR3 DNA reads as TGTGCCATCAGTGAGTCAGGACAGGGGAACACTGAAGCTTTCTTT. Its protein is CAISESGQGNTEAFF.